What follows are 15 T cell receptor beta chains derived from one specimen sequenced in a study of blood T cell repertoires in COVID-19. The method was immunoSEQ multiplex PCR; TCRdb's version includes in-frame clones alone and lacks a portion of them. The table records under 70,000 clones, over 80% of them present only once. Sequencing was done on a sample of peripheral blood. The receptors derive from a woman aged 55-70 years with active or convalescent COVID-19.

The chain has TRBV6-5 and TRBJ1-2; unclear D gene. V was pared by 6 bases and J by 6 bases, with 5 bases between. The CDR3 covers 10 residues. Per germline, CDR1 MNHEY and CDR2 SVGAGI. The CDR3 DNA reads as TGTGCCAGCAGGGAGGATGGCTACACCTTC. Its translation: CASREDGYTF.

For the CDR3, the DNA is TGTGCCATCAGGGACAGGGGTTGGGACGAGCAGTACTTC. Translation gives CAIRDRGWDEQYF. The chain couples TRBV10-3 to TRBJ2-7, with 9 bases identical to TRBD1. The CDR3 has 13 residues. Trimming at V came to 6 bases and at J to 5 bases, leaving 5 bases not matched to a gene. Germline values: CDR1 ENHRY, CDR2 SYGVKD.

V gene TRBV3-1 (or the pseudogene TRBV3-2) combines with J gene TRBJ2-3; 11 bases match TRBD2. Germline CDR1 reads LGHDT; CDR2 reads YNNKEL (reference sequence). This CDR3 is built from 19 residues. After removal of 1 base from V and 6 bases from J, the junction contained 15 bases not matched to a gene. Here the CDR3 reads CASSQGIRKLAGVGDTQYF. Here the CDR3 DNA reads TGTGCCAGCAGCCAAGGAATCAGGAAACTAGCGGGAGTTGGGGATACGCAGTATTTT.

The chain carries TRBV7-3 and TRBJ1-2, with 8 bases lining up with TRBD1. Trimming cost V 5 bases and J 5 bases; bases outside gene matches: 4. Germline assignment: CDR1 SGHTA and CDR2 FQGTGA. The length of the CDR3 is 13 residues. CDR3 sequence: CASSQDREYGYTF. CDR3 coding DNA: TGTGCCAGCAGCCAGGACAGGGAATATGGCTACACCTTC.

The CDR3 bases are TGTGCCAGCAGCGTAGGACTAGCGGGAGGGGAGGAGACCCAGTACTTC. Protein: CASSVGLAGGEETQYF. The chain has TRBV9 and TRBJ2-5, with 14 bases that match TRBD2. The CDR3 spans 16 residues. The germline CDR1 and CDR2 sequences are SGDLS and YYNGEE. Germline trimming cut 0 bases from V and 5 bases from J; bases unmatched to any gene: 3.

In its sample, this clone was seen once. The rearrangement joins TRBV28 to TRBJ1-2; D remains ambiguous. The V end lost 3 bases, the J end lost 8 bases, and 16 bases lay between the germline ends. The CDR3 totals 14 residues. From germline, CDR1 is MDHEN and CDR2 SYDVKM. Here the CDR3 DNA reads TGTGCCAGCAGTTTCGGTAGGACTTTTGGCGGCTACACCTTC. It translates to CASSFGRTFGGYTF.

This clone was recorded only once. The rearrangement joins TRBV3-1 (or the pseudogene TRBV3-2) to TRBJ1-2; 7 bases are a match to TRBD1. The CDR3 is 12 amino acids. CDR1 LGHDT and CDR2 YNNKEL come from the germline V gene (reference sequence). Losses at the gene ends were 4 bases for V and 4 bases for J; bases not matched to a gene: 0. The CDR3 reads CASSRDSYGYTF. CDR3 DNA: TGTGCCAGCAGCCGGGACAGCTATGGCTACACCTTC.

Here the CDR3 DNA reads TGCAGTGCGAGGGAGAACACTGAAGCTTTCTTT. Translated: CSARENTEAFF. The gene calls are TRBV20-1 and TRBJ1-1, with D hard to call. Germline values: CDR1 DFQATT, CDR2 SNEGSKA (reference sequence). The CDR3 is 11 amino acids. The ends were cut back, 6 bases at V and 1 base at J, with 6 bases in the middle.

The rearrangement joins TRBV6-5 to TRBJ1-4; D gene uncertain. CDR1 and CDR2 from the germline V gene are MNHEY and SVGAGI. The CDR3 length is 14 residues. V was trimmed by 10 bases and J by 6 bases, leaving 18 bases between them. CDR3 residues: CATGKQTSHEKLFF. The DNA for the CDR3 is TGTGCCACCGGCAAACAGACCTCTCATGAAAAACTGTTTTTT.

V gene TRBV5-6 combines with J gene TRBJ1-1; 10 nucleotides align to TRBD1. V dropped 6 bases and J dropped 7; count of bases not matched to a gene: 18. The germline V gene encodes CDR1 SGHDT and CDR2 YYEEEE. CDR3 size: 17 residues. CDR3 nucleotide sequence: TGTGCCAGCAACCGTCCTAGGGGACAGGGGCTCTCGGGTGAAGCTTTCTTT. As protein: CASNRPRGQGLSGEAFF. The full variable domain, its missing parts supplied by reference TRBV5-6 and TRBJ1-1, is DAGVTQSPTHLIKTRGQQVTLRCSPKSGHDTVSWYQQALGQGPQFIFQYYEEEERQRGNFPDRFSGHQFPNYSSELNVNALLLGDSALYLCASNRPRGQGLSGEAFFGQGTRLTVV.

This clone was found once. This chain links TRBV7-9 with TRBJ1-4; TRBD1 matches 7 bases. With V trimmed by 2 bases and J by 7 bases, 7 bases remained unmatched. CDR1 is SEHNR and CDR2 is FQNEAQ in the germline V gene (reference sequence). The CDR3 totals 15 residues. CDR3 DNA sequence: TGTGCCAGCAGCTTATCGAGGGGGCGGACTGAAAAACTGTTTTTT. The encoded protein is CASSLSRGRTEKLFF. The full variable domain, rest sourced from reference TRBV7-9 and TRBJ1-4, is DTGVSQNPRHKITKRGQNVTFRCDPISEHNRLYWYRQTLGQGPEFLTYFQNEAQLEKSRLLSDRFSAERPKGSFSTLEIQRTEQGDSAMYLCASSLSRGRTEKLFFGSGTQLSVL.

The rearrangement uses TRBV9 and TRBJ1-5; 9 bases are shared with TRBD1. This CDR3 contains 15 residues. Germline values: CDR1 SGDLS, CDR2 YYNGEE. V trimming: 2 bases; J trimming: 5 bases; junction bases outside the gene matches: 5. CDR3: CASSVGQGLHQPQHF. CDR3 in DNA: TGTGCCAGCAGCGTCGGACAGGGGTTGCATCAGCCCCAGCATTTT.

This chain connects TRBV6-5 to TRBJ1-1; D is uncertain. V lost 2 bases and J lost 1, with 11 bases in between. Germline V gives CDR1 MNHEY, CDR2 SVGAGI. The CDR3 runs 15 residues. The CDR3 sequence is CASSYRRESNTEAFF. The CDR3 nucleotides are TGTGCCAGCAGTTACCGACGGGAATCGAACACTGAAGCTTTCTTT.

J is TRBJ1-1 and V is TRBV2, with D possibly matching TRBD1 (6 bases). The V end lost 5 bases, the J end lost 7 bases, and 11 bases lay between the germline ends. CDR1 and CDR2 from the germline V gene are SNHLY and FYNNEI. The CDR3 loop spans 12 amino acids. As DNA, the CDR3 is TGTGCCAGCAGTACAGGGATTGGTGAAGCTTTCTTT. Its translation: CASSTGIGEAFF.

Remarks on this clone: This CDR3 is also generated by other DNA sequences in the sample. The V and J genes are TRBV7-3 and TRBJ2-3, with 9 bases fitting TRBD2. V gave up 1 base and J gave up 6 bases; unmatched junction bases: 5. CDR3 size: 15 residues. From germline, CDR1 is SGHTA and CDR2 FQGTGA. This CDR3 reads CASSLSGGASDTQYF. CDR3 DNA: TGTGCCAGCAGCTTAAGCGGGGGGGCAAGCGATACGCAGTATTTT.